This section outlines one T cell receptor beta chain sequence together with its context. The antigen remains undetermined. Primed by a sample-barcoded 5' primer and a J-beta primer mix, a second PCR proceeded for about 6 to 11 cycles. TCRdb passed the 5' RACE reads through MiXCR, listing each CDR3 protein once. The table has around 1,100,000 distinct CDR3 sequences, roughly two fifths seen once; the top ten hold 10% to 15%. The CDR3 extends over 12 amino acids. V was pared by 8 bases and J by 6 bases, with 13 bases between. The data were obtained in a study of blood T cells in healthy people across ages. Notes on the study in general: Estimates of diversity drawn from one million T cells were considered underestimates.

The sequence came from a man aged 18-30 years in good health. The rearrangement uses TRBV12-3 or TRBV12-4 and TRBJ1-2, with a weak D call TRBD1 (6 bases). The sequenced sample was blood. CDR3 DNA sequence: TGTGCCAGCGAGGGGGGAGAGAATGGCTACACCTTC. Protein sequence: CASEGGENGYTF.